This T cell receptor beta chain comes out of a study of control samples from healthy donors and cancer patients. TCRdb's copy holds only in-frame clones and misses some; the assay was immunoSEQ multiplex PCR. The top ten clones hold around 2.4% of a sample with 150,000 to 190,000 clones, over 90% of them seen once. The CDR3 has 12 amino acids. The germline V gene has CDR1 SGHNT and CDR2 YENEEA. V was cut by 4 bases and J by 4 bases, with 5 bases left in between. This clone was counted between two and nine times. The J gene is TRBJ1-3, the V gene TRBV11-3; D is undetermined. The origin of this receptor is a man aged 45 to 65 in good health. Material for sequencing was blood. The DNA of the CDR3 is TGTGCCAGCAGCTCGAGAGGAAACACCATATATTTT. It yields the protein CASSSRGNTIYF.